The 28 T cell receptor beta chains reported below all come from one sample, sequenced in a study of cytomegalovirus exposure and HLA in healthy donors. This PCR relied on a set of 60 Vbeta primers and 13 Jbeta primers. TCRdb's copy holds only in-frame clones and misses some; the assay was immunoSEQ multiplex PCR. The top ten hold around a tenth of the sample, which has 80,000 to 95,000 clones, roughly nine tenths seen once. The sample taken for sequencing was PBMCs. The receptors come from a man aged 25 to 40 in good health and CMV-seropositive.

V is TRBV28 and J is TRBJ2-1, with 12 bases identical to TRBD2. The CDR3 is 15 amino acids. Germline CDR1 and CDR2: MDHEN and SYDVKM. Germline trimming cut 6 bases from V and 2 bases from J; bases unmatched to any gene: 2. DNA for the CDR3: TGTGCCAGCAGGCTAGCGGGAGGGCCCTACAATGAGCAGTTCTTC. Protein product: CASRLAGGPYNEQFF.

A word on this clone: The junction shows a germline mismatch at one end, possibly a read error. The identical CDR3 is also encoded by other nucleotide sequences in the sample. CDR3 sequence (DNA): TGTGCCAGCAGCTTATATCACGCGTACGAGCAGTACTTC. This translates into CASSLYHAYEQYF. The rearrangement links TRBV27 to TRBJ2-7; D not certain. The CDR3 sequence is 13 residues long. CDR1 is MNHEY and CDR2 is SMNVEV in the germline V gene (reference sequence).

This chain uses TRBV9 with TRBJ2-2, with TRBD1 as a possible D gene (6 bases). Germline-derived CDR1 and CDR2 are SGDLS and YYNGEE. The V and J ends lost 3 bases and 2 bases respectively, with 8 bases between them. This CDR3 has 14 residues. This CDR3 reads CASSADRNTGELFF. Written as DNA, the CDR3 is TGTGCCAGCAGCGCGGACAGAAACACCGGGGAGCTGTTTTTT.

The CDR3 DNA is TGTGCTAGCCAGGGTAACACCGGGGAGCTGTTTTTT. Protein: CASQGNTGELFF. The chain uses TRBV12-5 and TRBJ2-2; D may be TRBD1 (5 bases). The CDR3 is 12 amino acids. CDR1 and CDR2 (germline): LGHNT, FRNRAP. V was clipped by 9 bases and J by 2 bases, with 7 bases between them.

The chain uses TRBV23-1 and TRBJ2-2; D is possibly TRBD2 (5 bases). TRBV23-1 belongs to the ORF category, with a function that is uncertain. V shed 4 bases and J shed 5 bases, with 14 bases lying between them. The CDR3 extends over 15 amino acids. The CDR3 spells CASSPRRRRTGELFF. The CDR3 nucleotides are TGCGCCAGCAGTCCCCGGAGGAGGCGTACCGGGGAGCTGTTTTTT.

This CDR3 is CASLELGNTEAFF. In DNA form, the CDR3 reads TGTGCCAGCCTCGAGCTCGGGAACACTGAAGCTTTCTTT. The V and J genes are TRBV21-1 and TRBJ1-1. TRBV21-1 is tagged as a pseudogene. CDR3 length equals 13 residues.

The chain couples TRBV15 to TRBJ2-5; 8 nucleotides line up with TRBD2. CDR1 LNHNV and CDR2 YYDKDF come from the germline V gene (reference sequence). The CDR3 covers 15 residues. After removal of 3 bases from V and 5 bases from J, the junction contained 8 bases not matched to a gene. The CDR3 nucleotides read TGTGCCACCAGCAGTTCGAGCGGGAGTCAGGAGACCCAGTACTTC. This sequence encodes CATSSSSGSQETQYF. Based on the CDR3 plus reference TRBV15 and TRBJ2-5, the full variable domain is DAMVIQNPRYQVTQFGKPVTLSCSQTLNHNVMYWYQQKSSQAPKLLFHYYDKDFNNEADTPDNFQSRRPNTSFCFLDIRSPGLGDTAMYLCATSSSSGSQETQYFGPGTRLLVL.

This clone came up once. The V call is TRBV4-1, the J call TRBJ1-2; perhaps TRBD1 as D (5 bases). The CDR3 extends over 14 amino acids. Germline CDR1 MGHRA, CDR2 YSYEKL. The V gene lost 2 bases and the J gene lost 6 bases, with 13 bases spanning the gap. This CDR3 is CASSQPRVRDGYTF. For the CDR3, the DNA is TGCGCCAGCAGCCAACCCAGGGTCCGTGATGGCTACACCTTC.

The chain is built from TRBV6-5 and TRBJ1-2; D is perhaps TRBD1 (6 bases). Germline V CDR1 and CDR2: MNHEY, SVGAGI. Trimming removed 2 bases at V and 8 bases at J, with 18 bases between. The CDR3 covers 15 residues. The CDR3, as DNA: TGTGCCAGCAGTTACAACAGGGATTCACTGGGGGGCTACACCTTC. Amino acid sequence: CASSYNRDSLGGYTF.

The rearrangement joins TRBV5-1 to TRBJ1-2; D is undetermined. The V gene lost 3 bases and the J gene lost 3 bases, with 15 bases spanning the gap. Germline V CDR1 and CDR2: SGHRS, YFSETQ. The CDR3 contains 15 residues. The CDR3 protein is CASSSGSGQHYGYTF. DNA of the CDR3: TGCGCCAGCAGCTCGGGGTCGGGTCAGCACTATGGCTACACCTTC.

The chain links TRBV5-4 to TRBJ1-2; 10 bases match TRBD1. J was trimmed by 7 bases and V by 6 bases; bases with no gene match: 6. The CDR3 runs 13 residues. Per germline, CDR1 SGHNT and CDR2 YYREEE (reference sequence). The DNA for the CDR3 is TGTGCCAGCACCCTGGACAGGGGGAGTGGCTACACCTTC. Its translation: CASTLDRGSGYTF.

In the case of this clone: The junction departs from germline at one end; a sequencing error may be responsible. The genes are TRBV7-7 and TRBJ2-1, with TRBD1 identical over 7 bases. Germline lookup yields CDR1 SSHAT and CDR2 FNYEAQ (reference sequence). The CDR3 is 16 amino acids. DNA of the CDR3: TGTGCTAGCAGCAATACCTACCAGACAGGGTGGGGTGAGCAGTTCTTC. It encodes CASSNTYQTGWGEQFF. The variable domain in full, completed from reference TRBV7-7 and TRBJ2-1, reads GAGVSQSPRYKVTKRGQDVTLRCDPISSHATLYWYQQALGQGPEFLTYFNYEAQPDKSGLPSDRFSAERPEGSISTLTIQRTEQRDSAMYRCASSNTYQTGWGEQFFGPGTRLTVL.

J is TRBJ2-1 and V is TRBV7-2; 9 positions match TRBD2. Losses at the gene ends were 4 bases for V and 14 bases for J; bases not matched to a gene: 12. The length of the CDR3 is 14 residues. Looked up from germline, CDR1 is SGHTA and CDR2 is FQGNSA. CDR3 nucleotide sequence: TGTGCCAGCAGCTCCAATCATCTAGCGGGAAAGGAGTTCTTC. Translation: CASSSNHLAGKEFF.

This clone was detected only once. The chain carries TRBV29-1 and TRBJ2-3; D might be TRBD1 (7 bases). CDR1 is SQVTM, CDR2 ANQGSEA, per germline. Deletions cut 0 bases from V and 2 bases from J, with 15 bases between. The CDR3 has 16 residues. The CDR3 sequence: CSVEEGQGGPTDTQYF. The DNA for the CDR3 is TGCAGCGTTGAAGAGGGGCAGGGGGGCCCCACAGATACGCAGTATTTT.

The chain combines TRBV5-1 with TRBJ2-7; 11 bases agree with TRBD2. V shed 2 bases and J 7 bases; nucleotides not matched to a gene: 8. Germline-derived CDR1 and CDR2 are SGHRS and YFSETQ. The CDR3 has 15 amino acids. This CDR3 is CASSFLAGGIGEQYF. The CDR3 nucleotides read TGCGCCAGCAGCTTTCTAGCGGGAGGAATAGGAGAGCAGTACTTC. The variable domain in full, with the rest retrieved from reference TRBV5-1 and TRBJ2-7, is KAGVTQTPRYLIKTRGQQVTLSCSPISGHRSVSWYQQTPGQGLQFLFEYFSETQRNKGNFPGRFSGRQFSNSRSEMNVSTLELGDSALYLCASSFLAGGIGEQYFGPGTRLTVT.

DNA for the CDR3: TGTGCCAGCAGCCAGGCGGCAGGGATCAGCACCGGGGAGCTGTTTTTT. This codes for CASSQAAGISTGELFF. The rearrangement joins TRBV7-9 to TRBJ2-2; D may be TRBD1 (5 bases). The CDR3 consists of 16 residues. Trimming shortened V by 5 bases and J by 4 bases, and 17 bases separated the two germline ends. Per germline, CDR1 SEHNR and CDR2 FQNEAQ (reference sequence).

The chain recombines TRBV27 with TRBJ2-7; TRBD1 agrees at 9 bases. Germline V lookup: CDR1 MNHEY, CDR2 SMNVEV (reference sequence). With 4 bases clipped from V and 6 bases from J, the junction kept 10 bases outside the gene matches. The CDR3 contains 15 residues. The CDR3 loop is CASSYSGTGTLEQYF. DNA of the CDR3: TGTGCCAGCAGTTACTCCGGGACAGGGACCCTCGAGCAGTACTTC.

V usage is TRBV6-1 and J usage is TRBJ2-7; TRBD1 aligns across 8 bases. Germline trimming cut 5 bases from V and 3 bases from J; bases unmatched to any gene: 9. The CDR3 has 15 residues. Germline lookup yields CDR1 MNHNS and CDR2 SASEGT. This chain's CDR3 is CASSPRTGPLYEQYF. The CDR3 bases are TGTGCCAGCAGTCCAAGGACAGGGCCCCTCTACGAGCAGTACTTC.

The chain is built from TRBV30 and TRBJ1-5, with D unresolved. Looked up from germline, CDR1 is GTSNPN and CDR2 is SVGIG (reference sequence). Trimming stripped 0 bases from V and 6 bases from J, with 6 bases between. The length of the CDR3 is 12 residues. In nucleotides, the CDR3 is TGTGCCTGGAGTGTACCGGGTCAGCCCCAGCATTTT. Its protein product is CAWSVPGQPQHF.

The V and J genes are TRBV6-1 and TRBJ2-4; D is ambiguous. This CDR3 comprises 14 residues. CDR1 and CDR2 from the germline V gene are MNHNS and SASEGT. Trimming took 8 bases from V and 6 from J, leaving 17 bases between them. In DNA form, the CDR3 reads TGTGCCAGCTCCCCCGCCGAGGCCGGAAACATTCAGTACTTC. It codes for CASSPAEAGNIQYF.

The chain joins TRBV1 to TRBJ2-7; the DNA was not compared with TRBD1, the D call given in the table. TRBV1 is listed as a pseudogene. CDR3 length: 15 amino acids. The CDR3 is CTSSRSRDRGHEQYF. The CDR3 DNA reads TGCACCAGCAGCCGGAGCCGGGACAGGGGGCACGAGCAGTACTTC.

This sequence joins TRBV5-5 and TRBJ1-2, with 9 positions matching TRBD1. The length of the CDR3 is 14 residues. Germline loops: CDR1 SGHKS, CDR2 YYEKEE (reference sequence). J gave up 4 bases and V 1 base, and 2 bases lay outside the gene matches. The CDR3 DNA sequence: TGTGCCAGCAGCTTGCAACAGGGGGCCTATGGCTACACCTTC. Translation gives CASSLQQGAYGYTF. The entire variable domain, with the rest obtained from reference TRBV5-5 and TRBJ1-2, is as follows: DAGVTQSPTHLIKTRGQQVTLRCSPISGHKSVSWYQQVLGQGPQFIFQYYEKEERGRGNFPDRFSARQFPNYSSELNVNALLLGDSALYLCASSLQQGAYGYTFGSGTRLTVV.

The rearrangement joins TRBV4-1 to TRBJ1-1; TRBD1 matches 7 bases. V was pared by 6 bases and J by 0 bases, with 10 bases of the junction left unmatched. Per germline, CDR1 MGHRA and CDR2 YSYEKL. The CDR3 extends over 16 amino acids. The CDR3 reads CASRALLGTVNTEAFF. For the CDR3, the DNA is TGCGCCAGCAGGGCCCTCCTGGGGACAGTGAACACTGAAGCTTTCTTT.

Details on this clone: Other DNA sequences in the same sample also yield this CDR3. This CDR3 reads CARKTGFSNQPQHF. CDR3 nucleotides: TGTGCCAGAAAGACAGGATTTAGCAATCAGCCCCAGCATTTT. The J gene is TRBJ1-5, the V gene TRBV19, with D perhaps matching TRBD1 (6 bases). Germline V gene data show CDR1 as LNHDA and CDR2 as SQIVND (reference sequence). The V and J ends lost 9 bases and 0 bases respectively, with 12 bases between them. The CDR3 is 14 amino acids. Full variable domain (rest looked up from reference TRBV19 and TRBJ1-5): DGGITQSPKYLFRKEGQNVTLSCEQNLNHDAMYWYRQDPGQGLRLIYYSQIVNDFQKGDIAEGYSVSREKKESFPLTVTSAQKNPTAFYLCARKTGFSNQPQHFGDGTRLSIL.

The chain recombines TRBV4-1 with TRBJ1-4; no firm D call. The CDR3 is 15 amino acids. CDR1 is MGHRA and CDR2 is YSYEKL in the germline V gene. V was shortened by 1 base and J by 1 base, with 7 bases between the two germline ends. DNA of the CDR3: TGCGCCAGCAGCCAAGCAGTCCTAACTAATGAAAAACTGTTTTTT. Encoded protein: CASSQAVLTNEKLFF.

The chain uses TRBV27 and TRBJ2-7; TRBD2 might be the D (6 bases). Trimming removed 5 bases at V and 3 bases at J, with 14 bases between. The length of the CDR3 is 14 residues. Germline assignment: CDR1 MNHEY and CDR2 SMNVEV (reference sequence). CDR3 DNA sequence: TGTGCCAGCAGTGACGGACTACGCGGCTACGAGCAGTACTTC. Protein sequence: CASSDGLRGYEQYF.

The J gene is TRBJ1-6, the V gene TRBV6-5, with D uncertain. V lost 1 base, J lost 7 bases, and 8 bases lay in between. This CDR3 has 14 amino acids. Germline assignment: CDR1 MNHEY and CDR2 SVGAGI. The CDR3 sequence is CASSYLEANSPLHF. The CDR3, as DNA: TGTGCCAGCAGTTACTTGGAGGCGAATTCACCCCTCCACTTT.

The DNA of the CDR3 is TGTGCCAGCAGTTTTGAGCCAACTAATGAAAAACTGTTTTTT. It specifies CASSFEPTNEKLFF. This chain links TRBV28 with TRBJ1-4, with D uncertain. The CDR3 loop spans 14 amino acids. Trimming took off 3 bases at V and 0 bases at J, with 5 bases between the two ends. CDR1 is MDHEN and CDR2 is SYDVKM in the germline V gene. Variable domain in full (rest from reference TRBV28 and TRBJ1-4): DVKVTQSSRYLVKRTGEKVFLECVQDMDHENMFWYRQDPGLGLRLIYFSYDVKMKEKGDIPEGYSVSREKKERFSLILESASTNQTSMYLCASSFEPTNEKLFFGSGTQLSVL.